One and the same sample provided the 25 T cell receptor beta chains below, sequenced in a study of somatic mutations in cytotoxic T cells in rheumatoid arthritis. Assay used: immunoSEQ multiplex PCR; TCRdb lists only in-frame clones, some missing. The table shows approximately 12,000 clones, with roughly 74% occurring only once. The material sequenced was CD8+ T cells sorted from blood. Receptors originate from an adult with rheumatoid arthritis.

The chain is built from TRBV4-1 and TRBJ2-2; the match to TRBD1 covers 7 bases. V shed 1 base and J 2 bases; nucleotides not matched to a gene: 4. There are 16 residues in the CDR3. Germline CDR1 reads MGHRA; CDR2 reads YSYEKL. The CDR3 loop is CASSQGGQPNTGELFF. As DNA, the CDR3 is TGCGCCAGCAGCCAAGGGGGACAGCCCAACACCGGGGAGCTGTTTTTT.

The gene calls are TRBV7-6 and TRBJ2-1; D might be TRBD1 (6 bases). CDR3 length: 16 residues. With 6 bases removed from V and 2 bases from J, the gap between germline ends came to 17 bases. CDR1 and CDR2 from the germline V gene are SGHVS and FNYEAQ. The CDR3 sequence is CASRSTPGQTYNEQFF. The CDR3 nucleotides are TGTGCCAGCAGGTCAACCCCGGGACAAACCTACAATGAGCAGTTCTTC.

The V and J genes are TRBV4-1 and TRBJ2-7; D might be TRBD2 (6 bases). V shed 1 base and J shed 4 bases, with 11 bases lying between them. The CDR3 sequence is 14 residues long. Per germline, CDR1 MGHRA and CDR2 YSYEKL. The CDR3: CASSQGLVGYEQYF. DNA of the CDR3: TGCGCCAGCAGCCAAGGACTAGTAGGTTACGAGCAGTACTTC.

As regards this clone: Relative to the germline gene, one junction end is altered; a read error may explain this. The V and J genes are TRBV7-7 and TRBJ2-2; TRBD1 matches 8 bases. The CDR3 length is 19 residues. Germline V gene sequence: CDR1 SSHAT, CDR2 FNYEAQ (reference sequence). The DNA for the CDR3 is TGTGCTAGCAGCTTAGAGCCACCTGGGACAGGCCCGAACACCGGGGAGCTGTTTTTT. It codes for CASSLEPPGTGPNTGELFF.

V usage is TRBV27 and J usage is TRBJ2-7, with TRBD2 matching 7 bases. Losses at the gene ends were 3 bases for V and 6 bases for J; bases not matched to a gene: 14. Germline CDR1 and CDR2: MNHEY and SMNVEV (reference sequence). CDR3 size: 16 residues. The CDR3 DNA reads TGTGCCAGCAGTTTTACCGGCCTAGCGGCTACTGGCGAGCAGTACTTC. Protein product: CASSFTGLAATGEQYF.

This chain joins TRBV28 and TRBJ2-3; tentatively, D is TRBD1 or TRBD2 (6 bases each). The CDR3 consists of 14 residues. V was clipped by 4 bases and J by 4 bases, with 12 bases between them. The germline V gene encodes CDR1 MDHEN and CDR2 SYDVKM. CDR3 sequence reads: CASSYRGLADTQYF. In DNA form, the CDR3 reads TGTGCCAGCAGTTATCGGGGGCTAGCAGATACGCAGTATTTT. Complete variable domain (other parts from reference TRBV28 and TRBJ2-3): DVKVTQSSRYLVKRTGEKVFLECVQDMDHENMFWYRQDPGLGLRLIYFSYDVKMKEKGDIPEGYSVSREKKERFSLILESASTNQTSMYLCASSYRGLADTQYFGPGTRLTVL.

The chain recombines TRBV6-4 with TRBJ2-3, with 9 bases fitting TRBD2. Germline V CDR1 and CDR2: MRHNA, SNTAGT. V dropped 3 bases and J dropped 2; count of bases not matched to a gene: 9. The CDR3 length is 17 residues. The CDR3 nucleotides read TGTGCCAGCAGTGATTCCCCTAGCGGGACACCCACAGATACGCAGTATTTT. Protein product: CASSDSPSGTPTDTQYF.

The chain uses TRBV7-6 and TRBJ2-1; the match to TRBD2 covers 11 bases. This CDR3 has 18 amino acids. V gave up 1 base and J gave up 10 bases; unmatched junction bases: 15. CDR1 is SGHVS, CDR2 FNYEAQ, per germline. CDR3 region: CASSLVLTGDSGRAEQFF. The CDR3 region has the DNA TGTGCCAGCAGCTTAGTGTTGACAGGGGATAGCGGGAGGGCAGAGCAGTTCTTC.

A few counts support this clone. The CDR3 region has the DNA TGCGCCAGCAGCCTTAGTCTCGGGAACGAGCAGTACTTC. It is translated as CASSLSLGNEQYF. V gene TRBV4-1 combines with J gene TRBJ2-7, with TRBD2 as a possible D gene (5 bases). This CDR3 is built from 13 residues. Germline loops: CDR1 MGHRA, CDR2 YSYEKL. V was pared by 4 bases and J by 5 bases, with 12 bases between.

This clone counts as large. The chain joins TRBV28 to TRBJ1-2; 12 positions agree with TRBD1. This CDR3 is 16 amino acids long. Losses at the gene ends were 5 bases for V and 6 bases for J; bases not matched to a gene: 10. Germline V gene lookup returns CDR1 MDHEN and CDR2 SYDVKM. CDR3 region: CASSVRPGQGANGYTF. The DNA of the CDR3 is TGTGCCAGCAGTGTGAGACCGGGACAGGGGGCCAATGGCTACACCTTC.

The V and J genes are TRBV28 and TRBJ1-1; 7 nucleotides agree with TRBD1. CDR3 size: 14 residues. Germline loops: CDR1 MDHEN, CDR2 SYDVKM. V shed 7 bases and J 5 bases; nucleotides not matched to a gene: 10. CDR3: CASISRGRATEAFF. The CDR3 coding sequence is TGTGCCAGCATCTCGAGGGGGCGCGCGACTGAAGCTTTCTTT.

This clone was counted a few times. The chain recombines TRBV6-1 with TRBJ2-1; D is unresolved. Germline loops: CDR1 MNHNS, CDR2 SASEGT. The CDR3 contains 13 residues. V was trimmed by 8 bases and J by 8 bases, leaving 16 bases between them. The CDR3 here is CASGPLGRDEQFF. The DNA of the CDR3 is TGTGCCAGCGGCCCCCTAGGTCGGGATGAGCAGTTCTTC.

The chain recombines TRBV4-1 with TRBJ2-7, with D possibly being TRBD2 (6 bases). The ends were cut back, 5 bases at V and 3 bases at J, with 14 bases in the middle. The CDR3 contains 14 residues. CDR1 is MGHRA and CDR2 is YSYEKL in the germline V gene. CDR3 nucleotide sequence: TGCGCCAGCAGCTTAAGGTTTAGCGGCTACGAGCAGTACTTC. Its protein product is CASSLRFSGYEQYF.

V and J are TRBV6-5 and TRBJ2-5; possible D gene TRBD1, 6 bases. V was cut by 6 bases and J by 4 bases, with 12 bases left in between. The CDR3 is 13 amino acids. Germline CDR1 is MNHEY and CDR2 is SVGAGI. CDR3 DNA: TGTGCCAGCAGACAACAGGGAAGAGAGACCCAGTACTTC. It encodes CASRQQGRETQYF.

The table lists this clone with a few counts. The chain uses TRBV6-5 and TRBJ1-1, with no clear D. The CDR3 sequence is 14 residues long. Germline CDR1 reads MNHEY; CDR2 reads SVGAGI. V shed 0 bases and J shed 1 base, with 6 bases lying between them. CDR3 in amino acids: CASSYSTENTEAFF. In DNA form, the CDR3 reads TGTGCCAGCAGTTACTCGACCGAGAACACTGAAGCTTTCTTT.

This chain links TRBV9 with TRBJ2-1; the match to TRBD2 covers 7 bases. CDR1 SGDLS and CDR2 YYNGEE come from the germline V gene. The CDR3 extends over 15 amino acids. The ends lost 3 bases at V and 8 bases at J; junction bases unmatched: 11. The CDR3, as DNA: TGTGCCAGCAGCGCTAGCGGATCAAAAGGGGATGAGCAGTTCTTC. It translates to CASSASGSKGDEQFF.

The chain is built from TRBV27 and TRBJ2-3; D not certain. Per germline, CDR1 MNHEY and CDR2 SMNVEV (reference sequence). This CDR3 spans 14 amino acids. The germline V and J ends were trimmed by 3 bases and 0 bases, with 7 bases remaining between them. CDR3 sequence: CASSFTSSTDTQYF. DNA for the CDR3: TGTGCCAGCAGTTTTACATCGAGCACAGATACGCAGTATTTT.

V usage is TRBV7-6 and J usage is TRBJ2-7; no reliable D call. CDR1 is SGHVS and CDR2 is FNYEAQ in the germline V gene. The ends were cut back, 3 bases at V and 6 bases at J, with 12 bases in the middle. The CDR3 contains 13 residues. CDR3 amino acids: CASSFSIGSEQYF. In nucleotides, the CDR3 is TGTGCCAGCAGCTTTTCAATAGGGTCCGAGCAGTACTTC.

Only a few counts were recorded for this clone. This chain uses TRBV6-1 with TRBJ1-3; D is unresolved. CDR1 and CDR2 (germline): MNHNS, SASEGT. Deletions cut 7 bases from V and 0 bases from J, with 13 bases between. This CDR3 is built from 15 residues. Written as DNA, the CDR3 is TGTGCCAGCATAACCGGGTTCGTCTCTGGAAACACCATATATTTT. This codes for CASITGFVSGNTIYF.

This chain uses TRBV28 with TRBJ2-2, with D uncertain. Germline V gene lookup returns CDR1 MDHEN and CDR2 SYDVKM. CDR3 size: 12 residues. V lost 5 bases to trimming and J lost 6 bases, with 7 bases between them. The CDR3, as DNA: TGTGCCAGCAGTACGGGTCCCGGGGAGCTGTTTTTT. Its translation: CASSTGPGELFF.

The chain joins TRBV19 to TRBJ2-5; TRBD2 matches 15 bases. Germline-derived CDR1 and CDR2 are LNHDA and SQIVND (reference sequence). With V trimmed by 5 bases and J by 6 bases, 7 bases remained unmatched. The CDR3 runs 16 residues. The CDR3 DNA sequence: TGTGCCAGTAGTTGGGGACTAGCGGGAGGAAAGAAGACCCAGTACTTC. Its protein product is CASSWGLAGGKKTQYF.

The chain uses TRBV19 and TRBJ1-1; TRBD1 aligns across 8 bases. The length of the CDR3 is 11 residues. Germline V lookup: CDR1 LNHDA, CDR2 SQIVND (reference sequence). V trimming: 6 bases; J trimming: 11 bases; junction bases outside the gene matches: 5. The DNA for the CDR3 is TGTGCCAGTAGCGCTTGGACAGGGGCTTTCTTT. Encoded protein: CASSAWTGAFF.

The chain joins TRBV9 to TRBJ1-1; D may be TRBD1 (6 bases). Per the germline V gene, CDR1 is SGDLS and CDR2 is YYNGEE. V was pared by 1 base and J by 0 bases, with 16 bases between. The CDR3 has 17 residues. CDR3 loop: CASSVPRGALMNTEAFF. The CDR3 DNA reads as TGTGCCAGCAGCGTACCCAGGGGCGCCTTAATGAACACTGAAGCTTTCTTT.

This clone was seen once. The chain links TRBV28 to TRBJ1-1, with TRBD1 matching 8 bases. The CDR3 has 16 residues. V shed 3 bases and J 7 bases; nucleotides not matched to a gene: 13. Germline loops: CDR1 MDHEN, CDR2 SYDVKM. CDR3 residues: CASSFPITGGDGEAFF. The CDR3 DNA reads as TGTGCCAGCAGTTTCCCTATAACAGGGGGAGACGGTGAAGCTTTCTTT. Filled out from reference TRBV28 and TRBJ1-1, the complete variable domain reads DVKVTQSSRYLVKRTGEKVFLECVQDMDHENMFWYRQDPGLGLRLIYFSYDVKMKEKGDIPEGYSVSREKKERFSLILESASTNQTSMYLCASSFPITGGDGEAFFGQGTRLTVV.

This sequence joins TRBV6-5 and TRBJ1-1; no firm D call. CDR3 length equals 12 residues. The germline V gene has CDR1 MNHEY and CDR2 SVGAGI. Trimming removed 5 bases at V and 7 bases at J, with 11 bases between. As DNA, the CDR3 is TGTGCCAGCAGTATCCCAGGACTTGAAGCTTTCTTT. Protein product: CASSIPGLEAFF.